The 11 T cell receptor beta chains in this list originate from one sample, sequenced in a study of Ad26.COV2.S vaccination and SARS-CoV-2 variants. Generated by immunoSEQ multiplex PCR, the TCRdb table keeps only in-frame clones and is missing some. The data hold about 330,000 clones, with approximately 87% observed a single time. Regarding treatment: around 19 received Ad26.COV2.S at low or high dose, single or two shots; roughly 5 received placebo; per-sample allocation not given. At day 63 after the first vaccine or placebo injection, samples were drawn. The starting material was peripheral blood, obtained in a trial of Ad26.COV2.S vaccine versus placebo. The origin of the receptors is a person between 18 and 60 years old who received the Ad26.COV2.S COVID-19 vaccine or a placebo.

The V gene is TRBV5-1, the J gene TRBJ1-2; D remains unclear. V gave up 4 bases and J gave up 2 bases, with 6 bases separating them. The length of the CDR3 is 12 residues. The germline V gene encodes CDR1 SGHRS and CDR2 YFSETQ. CDR3 amino acids: CASSPLNYGYTF. The CDR3 DNA reads as TGCGCCAGCAGCCCTTTGAACTATGGCTACACCTTC.

The V and J genes are TRBV27 and TRBJ1-4; maybe TRBD1 (6 bases). Trimming pared 2 bases from V and 8 bases from J, leaving 12 bases between. Germline loops: CDR1 MNHEY, CDR2 SMNVEV (reference sequence). This CDR3 is built from 14 residues. The CDR3 DNA follows: TGTGCCAGCAGTTTAACCAGGGGACGCGAAAAACTGTTTTTT. Translation: CASSLTRGREKLFF.

The chain uses TRBV12-3 or TRBV12-4 and TRBJ1-1; possible D gene TRBD1, 5 bases. The CDR3 extends over 13 amino acids. The V end was cut by 5 bases, the J end by 7 bases, with 14 bases between. In DNA, the CDR3 is TGTGCCAGCAGTGATAGGACAACCCGTGAAGCTTTCTTT. Amino acid sequence: CASSDRTTREAFF.

The chain links TRBV27 to TRBJ1-2, with no clear D. V was cut by 2 bases and J by 6 bases, with 13 bases left in between. This CDR3 spans 14 amino acids. CDR1 and CDR2 (germline): MNHEY, SMNVEV (reference sequence). CDR3 coding DNA: TGTGCCAGCAGTTTAGGCTCTCTGGCGAATGGCTACACCTTC. Translated: CASSLGSLANGYTF.

This chain joins TRBV3-1 (or the pseudogene TRBV3-2) and TRBJ2-7; D is undetermined. Trimming stripped 0 bases from V and 6 bases from J, with 12 bases between. Germline V gives CDR1 LGHDT, CDR2 YNNKEL (reference sequence). The CDR3 sequence is 14 residues long. The CDR3 DNA follows: TGTGCCAGCAGCCAAGATCATGGACCCACCGAGCAGTACTTC. Residues: CASSQDHGPTEQYF.

V is TRBV7-9 and J is TRBJ2-4, with 7 bases matching TRBD1. Losses at the gene ends were 5 bases for V and 0 bases for J; bases not matched to a gene: 7. Looked up from germline, CDR1 is SEHNR and CDR2 is FQNEAQ (reference sequence). This CDR3 is 16 amino acids long. CDR3 coding DNA: TGTGCCAGCAGCGCCGGGACAGATCTAGCCAAAAACATTCAGTACTTC. It is translated as CASSAGTDLAKNIQYF.

This chain joins TRBV4-2 and TRBJ1-2, with TRBD1 as a possible D gene (6 bases). CDR3 length: 18 amino acids. The germline gives CDR1 LGHNA, CDR2 YNFKEQ. V shed 2 bases and J shed 4 bases, with 23 bases lying between them. CDR3 residues: CASSQPVGGREASYGYTF. CDR3 nucleotide sequence: TGTGCCAGCAGCCAACCCGTGGGGGGGCGCGAAGCGAGCTATGGCTACACCTTC.

CDR3 sequence: CASSVMEVNNEQFF. The CDR3 coding sequence is TGTGCCAGCAGTGTGATGGAGGTTAACAATGAGCAGTTCTTC. The rearrangement links TRBV2 to TRBJ2-1, with a possible D match to TRBD2 (5 bases). The CDR3 has 14 amino acids. The V end lost 4 bases, the J end lost 5 bases, and 12 bases lay between the germline ends. CDR1 is SNHLY and CDR2 is FYNNEI in the germline V gene. The full variable domain, its missing parts supplied by reference TRBV2 and TRBJ2-1, is EPEVTQTPSHQVTQMGQEVILRCVPISNHLYFYWYRQILGQKVEFLVSFYNNEISEKSEIFDDQFSVERPDGSNFTLKIRSTKLEDSAMYFCASSVMEVNNEQFFGPGTRLTVL.

The V call is TRBV5-1, the J call TRBJ2-5; maybe TRBD1 (5 bases). From germline, CDR1 is SGHRS and CDR2 YFSETQ. Trimming left V 2 bases short and J 0 bases short, with 8 bases between. The CDR3 is 14 amino acids. The CDR3 coding sequence is TGCGCCAGCAGCTTTTCAGGGTACCAAGAGACCCAGTACTTC. Protein sequence: CASSFSGYQETQYF.

The chain couples TRBV6-2 or TRBV6-3 to TRBJ2-7; TRBD2 aligns across 9 bases. Germline CDR1 and CDR2: MNHEY and SVGEGT. V trimming: 6 bases; J trimming: 5 bases; junction bases outside the gene matches: 8. This CDR3 is built from 14 residues. Here the CDR3 DNA reads TGTGCCAGCAGCCGACTAGCGGAGATGCACGAGCAGTACGTC. This sequence encodes CASSRLAEMHEQYV.

This chain connects TRBV19 to TRBJ2-1; 10 nucleotides agree with TRBD1. The CDR3 has 15 amino acids. J gave up 3 bases and V 5 bases, and 4 bases lay outside the gene matches. In germline, CDR1 is LNHDA, CDR2 SQIVND (reference sequence). The CDR3 DNA sequence: TGTGCCAGTAGTTCCGGACAGGGGGGCTACAATGAGCAGTTCTTC. It codes for CASSSGQGGYNEQFF.